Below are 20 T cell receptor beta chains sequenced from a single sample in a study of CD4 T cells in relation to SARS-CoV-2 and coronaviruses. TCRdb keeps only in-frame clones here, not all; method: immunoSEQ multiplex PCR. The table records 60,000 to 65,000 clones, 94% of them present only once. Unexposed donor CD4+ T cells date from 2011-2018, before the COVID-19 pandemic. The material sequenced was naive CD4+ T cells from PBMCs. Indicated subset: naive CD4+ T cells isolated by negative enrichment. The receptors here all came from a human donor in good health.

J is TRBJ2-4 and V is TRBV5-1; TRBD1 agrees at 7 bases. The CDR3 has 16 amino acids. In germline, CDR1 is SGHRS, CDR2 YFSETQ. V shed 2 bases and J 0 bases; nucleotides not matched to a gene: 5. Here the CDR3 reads CASSLGGSLAKNIQYF. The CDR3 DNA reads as TGCGCCAGCAGCTTAGGGGGCTCCCTAGCCAAAAACATTCAGTACTTC.

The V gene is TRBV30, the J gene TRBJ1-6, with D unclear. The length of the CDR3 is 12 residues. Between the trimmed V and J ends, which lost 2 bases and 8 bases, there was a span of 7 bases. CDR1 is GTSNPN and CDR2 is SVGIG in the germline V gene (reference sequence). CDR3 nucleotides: TGTGCCTGGAGTCCCCGGGATTCACCCCTCCACTTT. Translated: CAWSPRDSPLHF.

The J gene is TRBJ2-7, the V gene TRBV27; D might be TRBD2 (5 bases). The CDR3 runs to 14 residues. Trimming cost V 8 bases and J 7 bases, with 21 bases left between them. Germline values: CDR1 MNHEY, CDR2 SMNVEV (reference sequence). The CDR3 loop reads CASGFEGPVWEQYF. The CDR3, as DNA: TGTGCCAGCGGATTTGAGGGCCCTGTTTGGGAGCAGTACTTC.

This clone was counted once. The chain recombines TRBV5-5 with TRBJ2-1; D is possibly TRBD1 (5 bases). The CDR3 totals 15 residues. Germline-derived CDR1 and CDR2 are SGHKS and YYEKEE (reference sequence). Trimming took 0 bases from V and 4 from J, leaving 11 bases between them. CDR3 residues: CASSLEGSSYNEQFF. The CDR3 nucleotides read TGTGCCAGCAGCTTGGAGGGGTCAAGTTACAATGAGCAGTTCTTC.

CDR3 DNA sequence: TGTGCCAGTCAGATGTTTCACAATCAGCCCCAGCATTTT. Translation gives CASQMFHNQPQHF. The chain combines TRBV19 with TRBJ1-5, with D unclear. Germline CDR1 reads LNHDA; CDR2 reads SQIVND (reference sequence). CDR3 length: 13 residues. With 8 bases removed from V and 3 bases from J, the gap between germline ends came to 11 bases.

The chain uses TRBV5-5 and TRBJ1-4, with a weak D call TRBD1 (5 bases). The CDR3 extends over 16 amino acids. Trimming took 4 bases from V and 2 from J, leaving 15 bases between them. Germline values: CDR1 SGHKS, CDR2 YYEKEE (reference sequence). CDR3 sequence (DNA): TGTGCCAGCAGCCCAGGGTTGATTGGTACTAATGAAAAACTGTTTTTT. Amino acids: CASSPGLIGTNEKLFF.

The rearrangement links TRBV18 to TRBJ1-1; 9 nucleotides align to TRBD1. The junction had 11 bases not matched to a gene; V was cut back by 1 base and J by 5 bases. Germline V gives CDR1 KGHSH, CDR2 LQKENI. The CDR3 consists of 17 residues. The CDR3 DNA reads TGTGCCAGCTCACCACTCACAGGGGGCGCGGGTTTAACTGAAGCTTTCTTT. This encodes CASSPLTGGAGLTEAFF.

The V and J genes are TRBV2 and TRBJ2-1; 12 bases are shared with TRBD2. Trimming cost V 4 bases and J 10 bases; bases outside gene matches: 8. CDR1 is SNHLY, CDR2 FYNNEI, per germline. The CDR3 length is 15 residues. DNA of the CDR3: TGTGCCAGCAGTGGGCCTAGCGGGAGGGCCCTCGAGCAGTTCTTC. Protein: CASSGPSGRALEQFF.

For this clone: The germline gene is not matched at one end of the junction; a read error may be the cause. The CDR3 is CASSRAPGQPVF. The CDR3 region has the DNA TGTGCCAGCAGTAGAGCCCCCGGACAGCCTGTTTTC. The V gene is TRBV28, the J gene TRBJ1-4, with a possible D match to TRBD1 (6 bases). The CDR3 is made up of 12 amino acids. CDR1 and CDR2 from the germline V gene are MDHEN and SYDVKM.

CDR3 bases: TGTGCCAGCAGCTTGCAGTCTGAGTATGGCTACACCTTC. Amino acids: CASSLQSEYGYTF. This chain links TRBV11-2 with TRBJ1-2; D gene uncertain. CDR1 is SGHAT, CDR2 FQNNGV, per germline. The CDR3 sequence is 13 residues long. V shed 3 bases and J shed 5 bases, with 10 bases lying between them.

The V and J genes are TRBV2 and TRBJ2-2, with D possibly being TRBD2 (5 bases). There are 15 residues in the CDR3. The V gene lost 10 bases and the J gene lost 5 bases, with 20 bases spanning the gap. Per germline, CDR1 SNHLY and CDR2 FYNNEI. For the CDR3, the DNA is TGTGCCACTCCAACTAGTCTTGTTGGGACCGGGGAGCTGTTTTTT. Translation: CATPTSLVGTGELFF. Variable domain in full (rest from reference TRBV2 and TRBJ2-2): EPEVTQTPSHQVTQMGQEVILRCVPISNHLYFYWYRQILGQKVEFLVSFYNNEISEKSEIFDDQFSVERPDGSNFTLKIRSTKLEDSAMYFCATPTSLVGTGELFFGEGSRLTVL.

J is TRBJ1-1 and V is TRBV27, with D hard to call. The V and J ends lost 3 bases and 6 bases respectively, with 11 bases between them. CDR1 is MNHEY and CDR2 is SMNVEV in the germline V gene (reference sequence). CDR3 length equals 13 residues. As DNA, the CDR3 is TGTGCCAGCAGTTTTAGGTACTCGGCTGAAGCTTTCTTT. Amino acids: CASSFRYSAEAFF.

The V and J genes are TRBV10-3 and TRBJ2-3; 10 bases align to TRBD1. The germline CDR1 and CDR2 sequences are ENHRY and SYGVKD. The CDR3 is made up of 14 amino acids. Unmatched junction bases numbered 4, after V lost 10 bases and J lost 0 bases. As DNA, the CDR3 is TGTGCCACCGACAGGGGGCGAAGCACAGATACGCAGTATTTT. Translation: CATDRGRSTDTQYF.

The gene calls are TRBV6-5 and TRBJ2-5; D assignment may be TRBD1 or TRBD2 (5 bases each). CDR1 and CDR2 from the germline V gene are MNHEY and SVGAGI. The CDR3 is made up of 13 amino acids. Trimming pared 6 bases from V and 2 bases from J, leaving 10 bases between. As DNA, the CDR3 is TGTGCCAGCAGGGTTGGGGGTCAAGAGACCCAGTACTTC. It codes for CASRVGGQETQYF.

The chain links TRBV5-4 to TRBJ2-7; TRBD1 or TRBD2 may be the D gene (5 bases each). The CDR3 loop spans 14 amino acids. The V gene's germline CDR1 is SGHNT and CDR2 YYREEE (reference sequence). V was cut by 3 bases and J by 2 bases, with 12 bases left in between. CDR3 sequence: CASSSPGRTYEQYF. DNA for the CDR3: TGTGCCAGCAGCTCACCGGGACGGACCTACGAGCAGTACTTC.

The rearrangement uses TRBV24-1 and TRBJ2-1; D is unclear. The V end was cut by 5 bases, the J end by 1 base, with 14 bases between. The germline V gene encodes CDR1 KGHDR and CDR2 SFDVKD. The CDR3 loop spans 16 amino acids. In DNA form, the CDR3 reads TGTGCCACCAGTGGTTATTTCAGAGGTTCCTACAATGAGCAGTTCTTC. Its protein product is CATSGYFRGSYNEQFF.

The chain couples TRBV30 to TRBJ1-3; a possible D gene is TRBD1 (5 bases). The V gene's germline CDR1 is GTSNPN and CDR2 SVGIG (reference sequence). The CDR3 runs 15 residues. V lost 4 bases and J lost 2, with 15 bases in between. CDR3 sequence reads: CAWKAQSGPGNTIYF. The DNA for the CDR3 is TGTGCCTGGAAAGCTCAGTCAGGGCCTGGAAACACCATATATTTT.

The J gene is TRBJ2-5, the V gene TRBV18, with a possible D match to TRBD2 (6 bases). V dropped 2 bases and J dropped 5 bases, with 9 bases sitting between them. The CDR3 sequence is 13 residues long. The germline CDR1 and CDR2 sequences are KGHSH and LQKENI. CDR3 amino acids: CASSPLEGETQYF. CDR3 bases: TGTGCCAGCTCACCATTGGAGGGGGAGACCCAGTACTTC.

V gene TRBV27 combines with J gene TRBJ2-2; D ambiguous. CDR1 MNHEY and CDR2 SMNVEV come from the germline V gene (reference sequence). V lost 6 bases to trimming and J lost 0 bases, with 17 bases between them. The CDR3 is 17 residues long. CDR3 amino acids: CASSPRRGPANTGELFF. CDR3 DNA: TGTGCCAGCAGCCCCCGCCGCGGACCGGCGAACACCGGGGAGCTGTTTTTT.

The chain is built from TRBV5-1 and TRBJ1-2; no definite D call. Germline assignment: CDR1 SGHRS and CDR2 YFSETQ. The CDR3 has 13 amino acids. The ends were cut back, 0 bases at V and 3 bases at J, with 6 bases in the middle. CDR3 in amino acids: CASSLAGDYGYTF. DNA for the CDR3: TGCGCCAGCAGCTTGGCCGGGGACTATGGCTACACCTTC.